The TCR beta chain under discussion was sequenced for a study of beta chain features in type 1 diabetes. The overall study: Patients shared similar age, gender and cell yields with healthy donors. Study-level results: TCRB CDR3s from Type 1 diabetes patients were moderately but significantly shorter in all four CD4+ subsets.

The V gene's germline CDR1 is SGDLS and CDR2 YYNGEE. V lost 0 bases, J lost 2 bases, and 8 bases lay in between. The CDR3 has 14 amino acids. Of note for this clone: Its antigen is unknown.

Reverse transcription of all isolated RNA meant that expressed TCRB transcripts were sequenced. The assay was immunoSEQ multiplex PCR, and TCRdb's table has in-frame clones only and misses some. The sample records about 40,000 clones, approximately 53% being singletons. The receptor was isolated from a woman aged 25 to 45 in good health. The V gene is TRBV9, the J gene TRBJ2-5, with unresolved D. Sequencing used stem cell memory CD4+ T cells from blood. The CDR3 sequence is CASSVDGWQETQYF. The CDR3 DNA reads as TGTGCCAGCAGCGTAGATGGCTGGCAAGAGACCCAGTACTTC.